The T cell receptor beta chain described here comes from a study of T cell repertoires in cytomegalovirus infection. Comments on this clonotype: The antigen remains unidentified.

TCRdb passed the reads through MiXCR, listing each CDR3 protein once. The data show some 500,000 distinct CDR3 sequences, with 25% to 35% seen just once and about a sixth held by the top ten. This CDR3 has 15 residues. Germline trimming cut 5 bases from V and 3 bases from J; bases unmatched to any gene: 9. Germline-derived CDR1 and CDR2 are MNHEY and SVGEGT. The gene calls are TRBV6-2 or TRBV6-3 and TRBJ1-1; 7 bases fit TRBD1. The sequencing here drew on cultured PBMCs, taken from culture after CMV antigen stimulation. This sequence was found in a human donor in good health (CMV status not recorded). Some clones in this sample may be carry-over from other donors' samples. In nucleotides, the CDR3 is TGTGCCAGCAGTGAGCCCAGGGGGTTGGACACTGAAGCTTTCTTT. Amino acid sequence: CASSEPRGLDTEAFF.